This note documents a single T cell receptor beta chain sequence. Only one count was recorded for this clone. Its antigen specificity is not known. It has no much larger one-base neighbor in the sample; base qualities were not kept. Trimmed from V: 4 bases; trimmed from J: 11 bases; junction bases lacking a gene match: 9. The CDR1 and CDR2 encoded by the germline V gene are MNHEY and SVGAGI. From the cysteine through the phenylalanine, the CDR3 covers 13 amino acids. Just CDR3 DNA is preserved here, 39 bases in frame from base 1. The collaborating institutions used their own protocols to collect whole blood in K2EDTA tubes. Collaborator samples were shipped for TCRbeta analysis as frozen whole blood, isolated PBMCs, or DNA extracted from either sample type. This sample is part of a study of blood T cell repertoires in COVID-19 (dated by TCRdb to the early 2020s). General notes on the study: Collaborator samples came from the United States, Italy and Spain and covered acute and convalescent phases of COVID-19. The repertoires were released in a freely available public database meant as a resource for research on the immune response to SARS-CoV-2. Nearly every sample came with metadata listing a de-identified subject ID, COVID-19 status, age in years and sex. Samples came from the ongoing ImmuneRACE study (first 160 participants) plus 1,254 subjects from 6 global collaborators. The material from the prospective study consisted of cDNA or gDNA derived from T cells, B-cell-depleted T cells, or PBMCs. Where HLA class I and class II types were available, the types were taken from metadata supplied by the sample provider, not from assay-based typing. The dataset comprised deeply sampled blood TCRbeta repertoires from subjects exposed to, actively infected with, or recovered from COVID-19.

Points the paper makes about the study in general: The quantity of clinical and demographic metadata differed by source and by participant and was supplied without curation.

TCRbeta CDR3 regions were amplified from genomic DNA using the immunoSEQ Assay, a bias-controlled multiplex PCR. Turning to the authors' computational methods: The number of nucleated cells in each sample was estimated by amplification of reference gene primers within the assay. Sequence reads were collapsed and filtered to measure the absolute abundance of every unique TCRbeta CDR3 rearrangement. For each sample, productive Simpson clonality was calculated by taking the square root of Simpson's diversity index across productive rearrangements. Held by TCRdb, this immuneACCESS table contains in-frame sequences only and omits some clones. Under half of the omission traces to an unresolved V gene where checked; the cause of the rest is unknown. That table is the source of V, J and clone size, and D and trimming were worked out from the DNA. The sample yields roughly 160,000 clones; around 72% were counted once. Together, the top ten hold around 3% of the sample.

This sequence uses TRBV6-5 and TRBJ1-2, with 8 bases matching TRBD1. The sample taken for sequencing was peripheral blood. The receptor was derived from a woman older than 75 with acute or convalescent COVID-19. The DNA sequence reads TGTGCCAGCAGTTTCAGGGGGCAAGAGCGGTACACCTTC. Its protein reads: CASSFRGQERYTF.